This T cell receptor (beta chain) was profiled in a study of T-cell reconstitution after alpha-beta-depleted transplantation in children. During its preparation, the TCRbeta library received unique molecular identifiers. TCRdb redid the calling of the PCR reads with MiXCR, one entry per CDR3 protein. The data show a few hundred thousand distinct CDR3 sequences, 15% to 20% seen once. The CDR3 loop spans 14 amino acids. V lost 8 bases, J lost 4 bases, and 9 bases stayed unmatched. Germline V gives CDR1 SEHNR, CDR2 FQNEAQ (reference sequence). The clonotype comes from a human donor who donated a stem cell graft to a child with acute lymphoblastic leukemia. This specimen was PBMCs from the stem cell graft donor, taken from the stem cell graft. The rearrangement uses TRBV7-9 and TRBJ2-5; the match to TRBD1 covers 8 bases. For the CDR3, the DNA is TGTGCCAGCCACTCGGACAGGGACCGAGAGACCCAGTACTTC. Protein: CASHSDRDRETQYF.